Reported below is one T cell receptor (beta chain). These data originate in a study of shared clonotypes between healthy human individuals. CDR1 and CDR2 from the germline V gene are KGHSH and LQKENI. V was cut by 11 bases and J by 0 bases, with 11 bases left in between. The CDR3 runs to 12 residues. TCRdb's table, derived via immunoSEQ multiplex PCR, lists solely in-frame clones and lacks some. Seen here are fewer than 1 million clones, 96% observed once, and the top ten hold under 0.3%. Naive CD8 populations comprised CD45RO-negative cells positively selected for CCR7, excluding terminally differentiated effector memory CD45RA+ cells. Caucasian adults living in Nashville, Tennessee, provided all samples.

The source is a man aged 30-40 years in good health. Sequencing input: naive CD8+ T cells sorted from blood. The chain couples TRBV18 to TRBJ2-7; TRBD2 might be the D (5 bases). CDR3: CACGPPSYEQYF. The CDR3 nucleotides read TGTGCCTGCGGGCCTCCCTCCTACGAGCAGTACTTC. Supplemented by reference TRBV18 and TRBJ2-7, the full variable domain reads NAGVMQNPRHLVRRRGQEARLRCSPMKGHSHVYWYRQLPEEGLKFMVYLQKENIIDESGMPKERFSAEFPKEGPSILRIQQVVRGDSAAYFCACGPPSYEQYFGPGTRLTVT.